The 24 T cell receptor beta chains listed next were all sequenced from one sample in a study of blood T cell repertoires in COVID-19. Generated by immunoSEQ multiplex PCR, the TCRdb table keeps only in-frame clones and is missing some. The sample records tens of thousands of clones, roughly three quarters being singletons. The sample was peripheral blood. The receptors here all came from a man between 70 and 80 years old with active or convalescent COVID-19.

The V call is TRBV19, the J call TRBJ1-4; D remains unclear. Trimming took off 7 bases at V and 6 bases at J, with 12 bases between the two ends. The CDR3 is 13 amino acids. CDR1 is LNHDA, CDR2 SQIVND, per germline (reference sequence). The CDR3 DNA reads as TGTGCCAGTATACGGAGGGAGGATGAAAAACTGTTTTTT. Translating it yields CASIRREDEKLFF.

V usage is TRBV3-1 (or the pseudogene TRBV3-2) and J usage is TRBJ2-1; tentative D call: TRBD1 (6 bases). The CDR3 runs 13 residues. Germline-derived CDR1 and CDR2 are LGHDT and YNNKEL (reference sequence). Trimming shortened V by 4 bases and J by 4 bases, and 8 bases separated the two germline ends. This CDR3 is CASSRTAYNEQFF. CDR3 coding DNA: TGTGCCAGCAGCCGGACAGCTTACAATGAGCAGTTCTTC.

The chain joins TRBV7-9 to TRBJ1-2; 8 bases agree with TRBD1. Per germline, CDR1 SEHNR and CDR2 FQNEAQ (reference sequence). V lost 5 bases to trimming and J lost 6 bases; unmatched junction nucleotides: 11. This CDR3 contains 15 residues. CDR3 sequence reads: CASSIGGTGWNGYTF. CDR3 in DNA: TGTGCCAGCAGCATAGGGGGGACAGGTTGGAATGGCTACACCTTC.

The rearrangement uses TRBV3-1 (or the pseudogene TRBV3-2) and TRBJ2-3; TRBD2 is a possible D gene (5 bases). The CDR3 is 15 amino acids. The V gene's germline CDR1 is LGHDT and CDR2 YNNKEL (reference sequence). The V and J ends lost 5 bases and 0 bases respectively, with 12 bases between them. The DNA of the CDR3 is TGTGCCAGCAGCATCGGGGATACTAGCACAGATACGCAGTATTTT. Protein: CASSIGDTSTDTQYF.

The rearrangement links TRBV5-1 to TRBJ1-1; 8 nucleotides line up with TRBD1. Trimming cost V 4 bases and J 4 bases; bases outside gene matches: 18. CDR3 length: 18 amino acids. Per the germline V gene, CDR1 is SGHRS and CDR2 is YFSETQ. Here the CDR3 reads CASSNTSGGRRLSTEAFF. The CDR3 bases are TGCGCCAGCAGCAACACTTCAGGGGGCCGAAGGTTAAGCACTGAAGCTTTCTTT.

The rearrangement uses TRBV7-7 and TRBJ2-7; TRBD1 aligns across 9 bases. The germline V gene encodes CDR1 SSHAT and CDR2 FNYEAQ (reference sequence). This CDR3 is built from 13 residues. V was pared by 6 bases and J by 5 bases, with 5 bases of the junction left unmatched. The CDR3 bases are TGTGCCAGCAGTGTGGGACAGGGCCACGAGCAGTACTTC. Its translation is CASSVGQGHEQYF. Full variable domain (missing parts from reference TRBV7-7 and TRBJ2-7): GAGVSQSPRYKVTKRGQDVTLRCDPISSHATLYWYQQALGQGPEFLTYFNYEAQPDKSGLPSDRFSAERPEGSISTLTIQRTEQRDSAMYRCASSVGQGHEQYFGPGTRLTVT.

The count of this clone is one. The chain links TRBV7-3 to TRBJ2-2; 12 bases align to TRBD2. This CDR3 comprises 17 residues. Losses at the gene ends were 5 bases for V and 6 bases for J; bases not matched to a gene: 10. Germline loops: CDR1 SGHTA, CDR2 FQGTGA. CDR3 nucleotide sequence: TGTGCCAGCAGCCTAGACACCCCTAGCGGGGGGGCCGGGGAGCTGTTTTTT. Protein sequence: CASSLDTPSGGAGELFF.

The J gene is TRBJ2-5, the V gene TRBV3-1 (or the pseudogene TRBV3-2); 10 bases map to TRBD1. Trimming removed 4 bases from V and 9 bases from J; junction bases left unmatched: 8. The CDR3 runs 14 residues. Germline V gives CDR1 LGHDT, CDR2 YNNKEL (reference sequence). CDR3 nucleotide sequence: TGTGCCAGCAGCCCAGGACAGGGGGGTTCGGCCCAGTACTTC. This codes for CASSPGQGGSAQYF.

This clone was seen only a few times. The V and J genes are TRBV4-2 and TRBJ2-7, with TRBD2 matching over 8 bases. Germline V gives CDR1 LGHNA, CDR2 YNFKEQ. The V segment lost 0 bases and the J segment 6 bases; nucleotides outside the gene matches: 13. This CDR3 has 17 amino acids. The CDR3 nucleotides are TGTGCCAGCAGCCAAGATCTGGCGGGGGGCAATGGTCGCGAGCAGTACTTC. The encoded protein is CASSQDLAGGNGREQYF.

In regard to this clone: The sample contains more than one DNA sequence encoding this CDR3. The rearrangement links TRBV18 to TRBJ2-3, with 7 bases lining up with TRBD2. Germline V gene sequence: CDR1 KGHSH, CDR2 LQKENI. Trimming cost V 3 bases and J 2 bases; bases outside gene matches: 2. This CDR3 is built from 14 residues. CDR3 amino acids: CASSPSGYTDTQYF. The DNA of the CDR3 is TGTGCCAGCTCACCTAGCGGGTACACAGATACGCAGTATTTT.

The chain is built from TRBV30 and TRBJ2-3; D uncertain. Trimming left V 0 bases short and J 6 bases short, with 4 bases between. Looked up from germline, CDR1 is GTSNPN and CDR2 is SVGIG (reference sequence). The CDR3 has 11 amino acids. The CDR3 coding sequence is TGTGCCTGGAGTGTCAGGGATACGCAGTATTTT. Its protein is CAWSVRDTQYF.

This clone has only a few counts. CDR3 protein: CASSDYTDTQYF. CDR3 in DNA: TGTGCCAGCTCCGACTACACAGATACGCAGTATTTT. This chain connects TRBV18 to TRBJ2-3; D is perhaps TRBD2 (5 bases). The CDR3 totals 12 residues. V was pared by 6 bases and J by 2 bases, with 6 bases between. CDR1 and CDR2 (germline): KGHSH, LQKENI.

This clone turned up a few times. The CDR3 DNA follows: TGTGCCAGCAGCCAAGCAGCGCAGTTTGGTACTTGGAACTATGGCTACACCTTC. Amino acid sequence: CASSQAAQFGTWNYGYTF. The J gene is TRBJ1-2, the V gene TRBV14; the D is unclear. Germline lookup yields CDR1 SGHDN and CDR2 FVKESK. Between the trimmed V and J ends, which lost 1 base and 2 bases, there was a span of 20 bases. There are 18 residues in the CDR3.

The rearrangement links TRBV18 to TRBJ1-2, with no clear D. The ends were cut back, 6 bases at V and 0 bases at J, with 20 bases in the middle. The CDR3 sequence is 17 residues long. Germline CDR1 is KGHSH and CDR2 is LQKENI. CDR3 sequence reads: CASSQLANSLANYGYTF. The CDR3 nucleotides are TGTGCCAGCTCCCAACTCGCCAACAGCTTAGCTAACTATGGCTACACCTTC.

This chain joins TRBV5-1 and TRBJ2-2; weak D call: TRBD1 (6 bases). The CDR3 is made up of 16 amino acids. Per the germline V gene, CDR1 is SGHRS and CDR2 is YFSETQ. Trimming cost V 4 bases and J 2 bases, with 15 bases left between them. As DNA, the CDR3 is TGCGCCAGCAGCCTTATGCCGGGGACAAACACCGGGGAGCTGTTTTTT. Its translation: CASSLMPGTNTGELFF.

The chain uses TRBV2 and TRBJ1-2; the D gene is possibly TRBD1 (5 bases). The CDR3 spans 13 residues. Trimming cost V 4 bases and J 4 bases, with 10 bases left between them. Germline V gene sequence: CDR1 SNHLY, CDR2 FYNNEI. The CDR3 DNA reads as TGTGCCAGCAGTGTTGACAGAAGCTATGGCTACACCTTC. Its translation is CASSVDRSYGYTF.

V is TRBV5-1 and J is TRBJ1-4; no clear D gene. Per germline, CDR1 SGHRS and CDR2 YFSETQ. The length of the CDR3 is 17 residues. The V and J ends lost 2 bases and 4 bases respectively, with 18 bases between them. CDR3 loop: CASSFSGLAAGNEKLFF. In nucleotides, the CDR3 is TGCGCCAGCAGCTTTTCAGGCTTGGCCGCGGGTAATGAAAAACTGTTTTTT.

The rearrangement joins TRBV3-1 (or the pseudogene TRBV3-2) to TRBJ2-3; D possibly corresponds to TRBD1 (6 bases). V was pared by 7 bases and J by 5 bases, with 22 bases between. CDR1 and CDR2 from the germline V gene are LGHDT and YNNKEL (reference sequence). There are 16 residues in the CDR3. The CDR3 sequence: CASNEGGAIEGDTQYF. DNA for the CDR3: TGTGCCAGCAACGAAGGGGGAGCAATAGAGGGAGATACGCAGTATTTT.

The chain carries TRBV4-2 and TRBJ2-4; 10 bases align to TRBD1. Germline V gene data show CDR1 as LGHNA and CDR2 as YNFKEQ. This CDR3 region has 13 residues. With 0 bases clipped from V and 15 bases from J, the junction kept 5 bases outside the gene matches. The CDR3 region is CASSQDGGDRGYF. The CDR3 bases are TGTGCCAGCAGCCAAGATGGGGGGGACAGGGGGTACTTC.

V gene TRBV18 combines with J gene TRBJ2-7; 7 bases are shared with TRBD2. After removal of 0 bases from V and 5 bases from J, the junction contained 1 base not matched to a gene. The CDR3 covers 13 residues. CDR1 is KGHSH and CDR2 is LQKENI in the germline V gene. The CDR3 region is CASSPPGRDEQYF. The CDR3 DNA sequence: TGTGCCAGCTCACCACCGGGGAGGGACGAGCAGTACTTC.

The V gene is TRBV24-1, the J gene TRBJ2-3; 7 nucleotides match TRBD2. CDR1 is KGHDR, CDR2 SFDVKD, per germline. The CDR3 extends over 15 amino acids. V lost 2 bases to trimming and J lost 1 base; unmatched junction nucleotides: 2. The CDR3 DNA reads as TGTGCCACCAGTGATTGGGCGGGGGGCACAGATACGCAGTATTTT. As protein: CATSDWAGGTDTQYF.

V and J are TRBV2 and TRBJ1-2; 7 positions match TRBD1. V was pared by 6 bases and J by 8 bases, with 6 bases of the junction left unmatched. Germline V CDR1 and CDR2: SNHLY, FYNNEI. The CDR3 length is 12 residues. The CDR3 bases are TGTGCCAGCAGCTACAGGGGAGAGGGCTACACCTTC. Residues: CASSYRGEGYTF.

The V gene is TRBV19, the J gene TRBJ1-5, with 7 nucleotides matching TRBD1. V lost 3 bases, J lost 3 bases, and 11 bases stayed unmatched. This CDR3 contains 17 residues. Germline CDR1 and CDR2: LNHDA and SQIVND (reference sequence). Written as DNA, the CDR3 is TGTGCCAGTAGTATGGCTACAGGGGAAACCATCAATCAGCCCCAGCATTTT. This sequence encodes CASSMATGETINQPQHF.

The chain couples TRBV7-6 to TRBJ2-1; 13 positions match TRBD2. Trimming at V came to 5 bases and at J to 6 bases, leaving 10 bases not matched to a gene. Germline lookup yields CDR1 SGHVS and CDR2 FNYEAQ. The CDR3 length is 17 residues. The DNA for the CDR3 is TGTGCCAGCAGCGCCCAAATCACTAGCGGGGGGGCCAATGAGCAGTTCTTC. Translating gives CASSAQITSGGANEQFF.